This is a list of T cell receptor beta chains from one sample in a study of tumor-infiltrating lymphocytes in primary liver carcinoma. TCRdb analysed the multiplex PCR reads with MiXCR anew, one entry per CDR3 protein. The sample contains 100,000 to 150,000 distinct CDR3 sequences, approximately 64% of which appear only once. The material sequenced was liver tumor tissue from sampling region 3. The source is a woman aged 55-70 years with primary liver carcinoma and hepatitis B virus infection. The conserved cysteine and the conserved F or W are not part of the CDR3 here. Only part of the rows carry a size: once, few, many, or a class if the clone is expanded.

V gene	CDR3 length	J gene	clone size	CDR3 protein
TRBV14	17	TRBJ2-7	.	VSSQDPTGIDRGPYEQY
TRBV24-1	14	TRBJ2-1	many	ATSATDGGSYNEQF
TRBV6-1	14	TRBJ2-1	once	ATTLGTGTSDNERF
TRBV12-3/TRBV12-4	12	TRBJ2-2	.	ASSGLRNTGELF
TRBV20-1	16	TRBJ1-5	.	SVRSGTGADLSNQPQH
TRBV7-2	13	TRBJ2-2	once	AGSRFIAYTGELF
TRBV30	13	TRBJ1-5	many	AWSRGARGNQPQH
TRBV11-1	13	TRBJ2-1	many	ASSGTGGRGNEQF
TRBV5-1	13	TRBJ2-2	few	ASKPLLRGAGELF
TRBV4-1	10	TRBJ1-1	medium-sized	ASSAGNTEAF
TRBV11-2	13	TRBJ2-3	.	ASSLGLGRTATLY
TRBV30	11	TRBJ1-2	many	AWKGGGVGGYT
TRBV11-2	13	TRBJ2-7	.	TSSLDPGHTSEQY
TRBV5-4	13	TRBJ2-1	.	ASSLGPPIYNEQF
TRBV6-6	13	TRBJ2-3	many	ASRSAGGRTDTQY
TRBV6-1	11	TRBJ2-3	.	ASSGGVWDMQY
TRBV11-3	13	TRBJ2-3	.	TSSPREREPGTLY
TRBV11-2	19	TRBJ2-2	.	ASGLSGASGGHLVRTGELF
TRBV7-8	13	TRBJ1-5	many	ASSFTGGNNQPQH
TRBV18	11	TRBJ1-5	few	ASSADRGQPQH
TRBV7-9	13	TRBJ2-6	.	TSSLHGVGTNVLT
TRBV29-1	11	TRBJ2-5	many	SVELPAQETQY
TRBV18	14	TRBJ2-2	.	VSSPEQRLNTGELF
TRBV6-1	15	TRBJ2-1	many	ASEFLTSGSDGDEQF
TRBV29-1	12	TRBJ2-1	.	SGLDRGIGHGQF
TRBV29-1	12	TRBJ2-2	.	RVVGRGVTGEPF
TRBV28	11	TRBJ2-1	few	ASSPRSGRGGF
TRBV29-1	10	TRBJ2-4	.	SLGIGGYVQY
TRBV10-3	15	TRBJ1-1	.	TISESVLSGLEAEAF
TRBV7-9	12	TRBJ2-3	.	ASSIPGIADTQY
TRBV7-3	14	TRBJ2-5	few	ASSLMRAGGVETQY
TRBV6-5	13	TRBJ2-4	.	ASSYLAGAGNIQY
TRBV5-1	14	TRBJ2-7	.	ASSLDSTSGMYEQY
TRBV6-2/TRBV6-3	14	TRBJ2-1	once	ANSDALSLSYNEQF
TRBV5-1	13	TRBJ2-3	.	ASGAAATSTDTQY
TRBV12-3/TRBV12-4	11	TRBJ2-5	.	VSTMDRARAQY
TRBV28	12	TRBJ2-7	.	ASRALGLAGGQY
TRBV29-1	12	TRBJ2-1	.	SVNTSGGYNEQF
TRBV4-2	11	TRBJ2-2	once	ANSQGAAGELF
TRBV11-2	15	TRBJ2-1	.	ASSRRLAGRPGDEQF